This TCR beta chain was profiled in a study of cytomegalovirus exposure and HLA in healthy donors (dated by TCRdb to about 2017). Turning to the overall study: The 550 to 750 repertoires of the first cohort and the 110 or so validation repertoires were produced on the same platform, according to a later analysis. High-throughput TCR immunosequencing, statistical association of individual TCRs with disease status, and machine learning were combined to predict cytomegalovirus infection status. A separate validation cohort of more than 100 different subjects was used in addition to the approximately 700-subject first cohort. The study aimed to test whether signatures of past pathogen exposure could be identified by cataloging public T cell receptors.

Worth noting for this clone: Its antigen is unknown. No qualities accompany the bases; no much larger clone lies one base away.

The library was built by means of the immunoSEQ multiplex PCR assay. As for the original processing: A statistical classification framework was developed to diagnose cytomegalovirus status using the catalog of TCR beta chain sequences. TCRdb provides this immuneACCESS table in a form limited to in-frame rearrangements. Some clones are lacking; in checked studies, under half of them reflect an unresolved V gene, and why the rest are absent is not known. That table supplies the V and J calls and clone size; D and trimming were determined from the DNA. Here the sample has over 250,000 clones; 87% occur a single time. Roughly 1.2% of the sample comes from the top ten. The CDR3 has 18 amino acids, counting the end cysteine and phenylalanine. Only CDR3 DNA is held: 54 bases, read in frame from base 1. V is shortened by 0 bases, J by 5 bases, and the region joining them spans 20 bases. Based on the germline V gene, the CDR1 and CDR2 sequences are LGHNA and YSLEER.

Separate from the roughly 700-subject first cohort, the validation cohort of 90 to 150 subjects was the group to which the donors belonged. The study at large found these results: It was suggested by the authors that the approach could potentially be generalized to other disease states and immunological phenotypes. A total of about 150 TCR beta chains were listed by the study as associated with cytomegalovirus. While some public TCRs were present in many individuals, most TCR sequences turned up only very rarely across donors. A later analysis lacked HLA typing for the validation cohort, so it scored co-occurrence in that cohort across all 120 repertoires. The classifier was reported to diagnose cytomegalovirus status with high specificity and sensitivity in both the original cohort and the validation cohort. Subsequent analysis determined that TCRs grouped into clusters in the first cohort also showed a tendency toward co-occurrence across the roughly 110 validation repertoires, and roughly 95% of cluster scores exceeded 0. A few of the identified cytomegalovirus-associated TCR beta chains were confirmed in vitro to be specific for cytomegalovirus antigens.

The TCR sequence derives from a woman in her 30s in good health and CMV-seropositive. Sequences were obtained from PBMCs. This chain is built from TRBV4-3 and TRBJ2-1; tentative D gene TRBD2, with 6 bases matching. The nucleotide sequence reads TGCGCCAGCAGCCAAGATAGGGGAAGGGACTTCCCAAACAATGAGCAGTTCTTC. Translated, this gives CASSQDRGRDFPNNEQFF.